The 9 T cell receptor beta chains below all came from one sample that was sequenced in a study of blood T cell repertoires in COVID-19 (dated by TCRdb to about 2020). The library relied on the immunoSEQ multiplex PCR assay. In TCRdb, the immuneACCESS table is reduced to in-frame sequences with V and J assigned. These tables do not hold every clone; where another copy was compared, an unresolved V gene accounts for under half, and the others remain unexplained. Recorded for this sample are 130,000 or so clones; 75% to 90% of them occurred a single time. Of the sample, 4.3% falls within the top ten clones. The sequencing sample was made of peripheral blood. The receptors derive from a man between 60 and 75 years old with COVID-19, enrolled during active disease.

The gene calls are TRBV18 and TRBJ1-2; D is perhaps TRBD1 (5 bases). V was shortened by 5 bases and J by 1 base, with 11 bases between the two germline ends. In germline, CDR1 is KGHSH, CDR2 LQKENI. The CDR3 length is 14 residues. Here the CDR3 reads CASSRPTDNYGYTF. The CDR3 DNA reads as TGTGCCAGCTCAAGGCCGACAGATAACTATGGCTACACCTTC.

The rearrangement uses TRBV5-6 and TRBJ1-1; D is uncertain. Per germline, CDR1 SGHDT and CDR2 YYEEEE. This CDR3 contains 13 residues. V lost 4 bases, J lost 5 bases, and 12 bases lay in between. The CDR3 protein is CASSQPTETEAFF. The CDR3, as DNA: TGTGCCAGCAGCCAGCCGACGGAGACTGAAGCTTTCTTT.

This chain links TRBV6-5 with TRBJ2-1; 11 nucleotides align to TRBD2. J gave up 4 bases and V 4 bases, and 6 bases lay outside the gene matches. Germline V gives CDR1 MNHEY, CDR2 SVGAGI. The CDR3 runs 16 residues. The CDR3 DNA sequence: TGTGCCAGCAGTTCTAGCGGGGGGACCACTTACAATGAGCAGTTCTTC. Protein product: CASSSSGGTTYNEQFF.

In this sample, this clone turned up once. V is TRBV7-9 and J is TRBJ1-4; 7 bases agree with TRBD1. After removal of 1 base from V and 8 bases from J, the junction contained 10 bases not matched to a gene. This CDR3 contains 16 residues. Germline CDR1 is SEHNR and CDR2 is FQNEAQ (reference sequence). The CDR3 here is CASSLVKGARREKLFF. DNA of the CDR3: TGTGCCAGCAGCTTAGTGAAGGGGGCACGTCGCGAAAAACTGTTTTTT.

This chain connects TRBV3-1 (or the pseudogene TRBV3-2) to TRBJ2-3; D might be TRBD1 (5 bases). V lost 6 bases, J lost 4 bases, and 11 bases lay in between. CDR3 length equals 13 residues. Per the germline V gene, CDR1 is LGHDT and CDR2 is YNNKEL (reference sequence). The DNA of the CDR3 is TGTGCCAGCAGACCACAGGTTTCAGATACGCAGTATTTT. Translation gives CASRPQVSDTQYF.

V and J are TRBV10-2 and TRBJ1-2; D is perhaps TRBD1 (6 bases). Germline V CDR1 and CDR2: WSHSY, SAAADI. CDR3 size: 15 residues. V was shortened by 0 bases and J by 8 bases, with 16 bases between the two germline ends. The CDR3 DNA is TGCGCCAGCAGTGAGTCAGGACAGCGACTTGAAGGCTACACCTTC. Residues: CASSESGQRLEGYTF.

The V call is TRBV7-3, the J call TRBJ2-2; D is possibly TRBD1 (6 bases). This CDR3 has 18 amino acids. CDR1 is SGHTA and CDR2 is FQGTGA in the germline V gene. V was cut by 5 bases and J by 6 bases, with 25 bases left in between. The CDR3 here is CASSTWAGHREQPGELFF. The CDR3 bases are TGTGCCAGCAGCACCTGGGCGGGCCACAGGGAACAACCCGGGGAGCTGTTTTTT.

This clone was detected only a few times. For the CDR3, the DNA is TGTGCCAGCAGCTTGGGGACAGGGTTGGTTTCAGATACGCAGTATTTT. Protein product: CASSLGTGLVSDTQYF. The rearrangement links TRBV5-6 to TRBJ2-3; 8 nucleotides agree with TRBD1. The CDR3 is 16 residues long. Trimming at V came to 0 bases and at J to 4 bases, leaving 7 bases not matched to a gene. From germline, CDR1 is SGHDT and CDR2 YYEEEE.

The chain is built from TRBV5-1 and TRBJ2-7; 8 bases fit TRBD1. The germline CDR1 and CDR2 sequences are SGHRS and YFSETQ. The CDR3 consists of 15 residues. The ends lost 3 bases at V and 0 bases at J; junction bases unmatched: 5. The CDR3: CASSWTGSSSYEQYF. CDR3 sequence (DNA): TGCGCCAGCAGCTGGACAGGGTCGAGCTCCTACGAGCAGTACTTC. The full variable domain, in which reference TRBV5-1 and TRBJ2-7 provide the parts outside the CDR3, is KAGVTQTPRYLIKTRGQQVTLSCSPISGHRSVSWYQQTPGQGLQFLFEYFSETQRNKGNFPGRFSGRQFSNSRSEMNVSTLELGDSALYLCASSWTGSSSYEQYFGPGTRLTVT.